This TCR beta chain was observed in a study of post-analysis software for immune sequencing data. Study as a whole: Included courses were relapsing-remitting and secondary progressive multiple sclerosis; progressive-relapsing multiple sclerosis was also included.

Unique molecular identifiers had been added to the TCR beta cDNA libraries. Using its own MiXCR run on the PCR reads, TCRdb lists one record per CDR3 protein. In the table there are 700,000 to 900,000 distinct CDR3 sequences, roughly 50% of which are singletons. Study-wide results and limits: A few TRBV segments occurring more often in patients than controls included TRBV5-6, TRBV5-1 and TRBV20-1. Relative to controls, patients with multiple sclerosis showed significantly lower normalized Chao1 diversity.

Comment on this clonotype: As yet, its antigen is unknown.

V lost 6 bases, J lost 6 bases, and 28 bases stayed unmatched. CDR3 length: 21 amino acids. This TCR was recovered from a girl aged 10-17 years with multiple sclerosis. The chain uses TRBV12-3 or TRBV12-4 and TRBJ2-1, with 8 bases lining up with TRBD2. Sequencing was done on a sample of blood. Here the CDR3 reads CASSPSSVGLAGIGGPNEQFF. Written as DNA, the CDR3 is TGTGCCAGCAGCCCCTCGTCTGTAGGGCTAGCGGGCATCGGTGGCCCCAATGAGCAGTTCTTC.